Listed here is a single TCR beta chain. Its specificity is not known. This specimen belongs to a study of graft-versus-host responses after intestinal transplantation. Study information: Each recipient received a multivisceral, liver-intestinal, or isolated intestinal graft.

The method was immunoSEQ multiplex PCR; TCRdb's version includes in-frame clones alone and lacks a portion of them. Of around 40,000 clones detected, 85% to 95% appear once; the ten largest clones hold 0.5% to 0.6%. This CDR3 comprises 14 residues. Germline-derived CDR1 and CDR2 are SGHTA and FQGNSA. V lost 5 bases to trimming and J lost 1 base, with 11 bases between them. Study-wide points: Peak levels of circulating GvH clones tracked with early post-transplant HvG declines. Present in recipient marrow, GvH clones included some that appeared first in ileum or blood. Some patients had graft-donor T cell macrochimerism. In their allografts, the ratios of graft-versus-host to host-versus-graft T cell clones were high.

This receptor was taken from a human donor who was the organ donor for an intestinal transplant. Specimen: unstimulated CD8+ T cells sorted from spleen or lymph node cells, collected before transplant. The chain links TRBV7-2 to TRBJ2-5; D call uncertain. This CDR3 reads CASSPDSAQETQYF. CDR3 DNA: TGTGCCAGCAGCCCCGACTCAGCCCAAGAGACCCAGTACTTC.